Each of the 27 T cell receptor beta chains below was sequenced from the same sample in a study of blood T cell repertoires in COVID-19. Assay: immunoSEQ multiplex PCR; the TCRdb copy retains only in-frame clones and omits some. Here the sample spans a few hundred thousand clones, about 87% being singletons. The sample was peripheral blood. Receptors originate from a man aged 55-75 years who had recovered from COVID-19.

V gene TRBV14 combines with J gene TRBJ2-1, with 10 nucleotides matching TRBD2. The CDR3 is 15 amino acids. The germline gives CDR1 SGHDN, CDR2 FVKESK. J lost 9 bases, V lost 5 bases, and 10 bases had no gene match. The CDR3 sequence is CASSYRLAGGSEQFF. The CDR3 DNA follows: TGTGCCAGCAGCTATCGACTAGCGGGCGGGAGTGAGCAGTTCTTC.

The rearrangement joins TRBV12-3 or TRBV12-4 to TRBJ1-2; possible D gene TRBD1, 6 bases. Trimming cost V 2 bases and J 8 bases, with 12 bases left between them. CDR3 length equals 13 residues. The CDR3 sequence is CASSLTGFGGYTF. Written as DNA, the CDR3 is TGTGCCAGCAGTTTAACAGGGTTCGGGGGCTACACCTTC.

The chain employs TRBV6-5 and TRBJ2-1; TRBD2 aligns across 7 bases. Trimming cost V 5 bases and J 8 bases; bases outside gene matches: 12. Germline assignment: CDR1 MNHEY and CDR2 SVGAGI. The CDR3 has 15 amino acids. The CDR3 is CASSHTSARSDEQFF. CDR3 DNA sequence: TGTGCCAGCAGTCATACTAGCGCCCGGAGTGATGAGCAGTTCTTC.

The CDR3 sequence: CASLRGVNEKLFF. The DNA of the CDR3 is TGTGCCAGCCTCCGGGGGGTTAATGAAAAACTGTTTTTT. This sequence joins TRBV18 and TRBJ1-4, with a possible D match to TRBD1 (5 bases). This CDR3 region has 13 residues. The V gene's germline CDR1 is KGHSH and CDR2 LQKENI. V lost 8 bases and J lost 4, with 11 bases in between.

The V call is TRBV9, the J call TRBJ2-3, with 9 bases matching TRBD2. CDR1 and CDR2 (germline): SGDLS, YYNGEE. The CDR3 has 16 residues. V lost 3 bases and J lost 3; bases outside the gene matches: 8. CDR3 sequence (DNA): TGTGCCAGCAGCGCGTTGCGGGGGGGCCAGACAGATACGCAGTATTTT. Translation: CASSALRGGQTDTQYF.

This clone has ten or more counts. V and J are TRBV27 and TRBJ2-1, with TRBD2 matching 8 bases. Germline trimming cut 4 bases from V and 0 bases from J; bases unmatched to any gene: 8. Germline V CDR1 and CDR2: MNHEY, SMNVEV (reference sequence). The CDR3 is made up of 17 amino acids. CDR3 sequence reads: CASSSGGGPSSYNEQFF. The CDR3 nucleotides are TGTGCCAGCAGTTCTGGCGGGGGGCCGAGCTCCTACAATGAGCAGTTCTTC.

J is TRBJ1-1 and V is TRBV2, with 7 nucleotides matching TRBD1. Germline V gene lookup returns CDR1 SNHLY and CDR2 FYNNEI. V shed 2 bases, J shed 7 bases, and the junction held 4 bases outside the gene matches. The CDR3 runs 13 residues. CDR3 coding DNA: TGTGCCAGCAGTGAAATTAGGGACAGTGAAGCTTTCTTT. This codes for CASSEIRDSEAFF.

This chain uses TRBV2 with TRBJ2-5; possible D gene TRBD1, 5 bases. The CDR3 covers 13 residues. Trimming left V 2 bases short and J 5 bases short, with 9 bases between. The germline gives CDR1 SNHLY, CDR2 FYNNEI. This CDR3 is CASSEIGAETQYF. CDR3 sequence (DNA): TGTGCCAGCAGTGAAATAGGGGCGGAGACCCAGTACTTC.

J is TRBJ2-1 and V is TRBV19, with 9 bases matching TRBD1. This CDR3 region has 12 residues. Germline V gene sequence: CDR1 LNHDA, CDR2 SQIVND (reference sequence). The J segment lost 9 bases and the V segment lost 8 bases, leaving 5 bases of the junction unmatched. The DNA for the CDR3 is TGTGCCAGTCGGACAGGGGTAGCTGAGCAGTTCTTC. This codes for CASRTGVAEQFF.

The chain recombines TRBV18 with TRBJ1-2, with 11 positions matching TRBD1. The V gene's germline CDR1 is KGHSH and CDR2 LQKENI. V was pared by 0 bases and J by 6 bases, with 3 bases of the junction left unmatched. The CDR3 covers 15 residues. CDR3 sequence reads: CASSPPRTGGHGYTF. As DNA, the CDR3 is TGTGCCAGCTCACCACCCAGGACAGGGGGCCATGGCTACACCTTC.

The sample holds a few counts of this clone. This chain uses TRBV28 with TRBJ1-1; 8 bases are a match to TRBD1. Germline CDR1 MDHEN, CDR2 SYDVKM. V lost 6 bases and J lost 5; bases outside the gene matches: 20. The CDR3 loop spans 18 amino acids. The CDR3, as DNA: TGTGCCAGCAGCCCCGCGGGGACCGGGACAGGAAAAACAACTGAAGCTTTCTTT. Amino acid sequence: CASSPAGTGTGKTTEAFF. The variable domain in full, completed from reference TRBV28 and TRBJ1-1, reads DVKVTQSSRYLVKRTGEKVFLECVQDMDHENMFWYRQDPGLGLRLIYFSYDVKMKEKGDIPEGYSVSREKKERFSLILESASTNQTSMYLCASSPAGTGTGKTTEAFFGQGTRLTVV.

This chain uses TRBV30 with TRBJ2-7, with 7 bases aligning to TRBD1. After removal of 3 bases from V and 4 bases from J, the junction contained 24 bases not matched to a gene. The CDR3 totals 19 residues. Germline V CDR1 and CDR2: GTSNPN, SVGIG (reference sequence). The CDR3 here is CAWSGRGGSGLLDVYEQYF. The DNA for the CDR3 is TGTGCCTGGAGCGGTAGAGGGGGCTCTGGGCTCCTCGATGTATACGAGCAGTACTTC.

The CDR3 protein is CASSVGAKTEAFF. The CDR3 coding sequence is TGTGCCAGCAGCGTAGGTGCGAAAACTGAAGCTTTCTTT. This rearrangement joins TRBV9 to TRBJ1-1, with D unclear. Germline CDR1 reads SGDLS; CDR2 reads YYNGEE. Trimming took off 0 bases at V and 5 bases at J, with 8 bases between the two ends. The CDR3 spans 13 residues.

This clone was observed a handful of times. The CDR3 is CASSPRTSGGHEQYF. As DNA, the CDR3 is TGTGCCAGTAGTCCAAGGACTAGCGGGGGACACGAGCAGTACTTC. V and J are TRBV19 and TRBJ2-7, with TRBD2 matching 13 bases. Unmatched junction bases numbered 6, after V lost 5 bases and J lost 5 bases. The germline V gene has CDR1 LNHDA and CDR2 SQIVND (reference sequence). CDR3 length equals 15 residues.

The V gene is TRBV6-5, the J gene TRBJ1-5; TRBD1 agrees at 7 bases. Germline V gene lookup returns CDR1 MNHEY and CDR2 SVGAGI. J was trimmed by 3 bases and V by 6 bases; bases with no gene match: 8. The CDR3 totals 15 residues. CDR3 bases: TGTGCCAGCAGCCGAAAAGGGACAGACAATCAGCCCCAGCATTTT. Translated, it gives CASSRKGTDNQPQHF.

J is TRBJ1-3 and V is TRBV4-1; D is ambiguous. This CDR3 has 16 amino acids. Trimming removed 4 bases from V and 0 bases from J, with 13 bases in between. Germline CDR1 and CDR2: MGHRA and YSYEKL. CDR3 loop: CASSPQPYSSGNTIYF. In DNA form, the CDR3 reads TGCGCCAGCAGCCCCCAACCATATAGCTCTGGAAACACCATATATTTT.

The chain couples TRBV11-3 to TRBJ2-1, with a weak D call TRBD2 (6 bases). V gave up 1 base and J gave up 2 bases, with 12 bases separating them. This CDR3 spans 16 amino acids. Germline CDR1 and CDR2: SGHNT and YENEEA. CDR3 region: CASSLGLGGPYNEQFF. CDR3 nucleotide sequence: TGTGCCAGCAGCTTAGGTTTGGGAGGCCCCTACAATGAGCAGTTCTTC.

The gene calls are TRBV5-1 and TRBJ2-5; 7 nucleotides agree with TRBD2. Germline CDR1 and CDR2: SGHRS and YFSETQ. J was trimmed by 1 base and V by 0 bases; bases with no gene match: 3. This CDR3 has 15 amino acids. CDR3 amino acids: CASSLGGTTQETQYF. The CDR3 DNA reads TGCGCCAGCAGCTTGGGGGGGACTACCCAAGAGACCCAGTACTTC.

This clone was observed once. The V call is TRBV5-1, the J call TRBJ2-3; TRBD2 aligns across 9 bases. V trimming: 5 bases; J trimming: 2 bases; junction bases outside the gene matches: 9. The CDR3 covers 16 residues. CDR1 and CDR2 (germline): SGHRS, YFSETQ. CDR3 in amino acids: CASRAGLAGPTDTQYF. CDR3 sequence (DNA): TGCGCCAGCAGGGCGGGACTAGCAGGGCCCACAGATACGCAGTATTTT. The full variable domain, its missing parts supplied by reference TRBV5-1 and TRBJ2-3, is KAGVTQTPRYLIKTRGQQVTLSCSPISGHRSVSWYQQTPGQGLQFLFEYFSETQRNKGNFPGRFSGRQFSNSRSEMNVSTLELGDSALYLCASRAGLAGPTDTQYFGPGTRLTVL.

The chain uses TRBV10-3 and TRBJ2-2; 10 nucleotides match TRBD2. The CDR3 runs 17 residues. V lost 3 bases and J lost 4; bases outside the gene matches: 8. The germline V gene encodes CDR1 ENHRY and CDR2 SYGVKD. This chain's CDR3 is CAISDTSGGASTGELFF. The CDR3 nucleotides read TGTGCCATCAGTGATACGAGCGGGGGGGCCTCCACCGGGGAGCTGTTTTTT.

This chain links TRBV11-3 with TRBJ2-7; D is perhaps TRBD1 (5 bases). The germline V gene encodes CDR1 SGHNT and CDR2 YENEEA. The CDR3 is made up of 13 amino acids. V was shortened by 1 base and J by 6 bases, with 10 bases between the two germline ends. The CDR3, as DNA: TGTGCCAGCAGCTTAGCAGGGTTCGGCGAGCAGTACTTC. Translating gives CASSLAGFGEQYF.

This chain joins TRBV19 and TRBJ2-2; D is possibly TRBD1 (6 bases). The CDR3 length is 15 residues. V was clipped by 6 bases and J by 0 bases, with 11 bases between them. The germline V gene has CDR1 LNHDA and CDR2 SQIVND (reference sequence). The CDR3 sequence is CASSLQGANTGELFF. CDR3 nucleotide sequence: TGTGCCAGTAGCCTACAGGGTGCGAACACCGGGGAGCTGTTTTTT.

V and J are TRBV19 and TRBJ1-5; 10 bases are shared with TRBD1. V was pared by 0 bases and J by 6 bases, with 2 bases of the junction left unmatched. CDR1 and CDR2 (germline): LNHDA, SQIVND (reference sequence). The CDR3 spans 15 residues. The CDR3 loop reads CASSIEGTGVQPQHF. CDR3 nucleotide sequence: TGTGCCAGTAGTATAGAGGGGACAGGGGTTCAGCCCCAGCATTTT.

The chain has TRBV5-1 and TRBJ2-2; D possibly corresponds to TRBD1 (6 bases). Deletions cut 1 base from V and 2 bases from J, with 12 bases between. CDR3 length: 16 amino acids. Germline CDR1 and CDR2: SGHRS and YFSETQ. The CDR3 region is CASSLPWDKNTGELFF. DNA for the CDR3: TGCGCCAGCAGCTTGCCTTGGGACAAAAACACCGGGGAGCTGTTTTTT.

The rearrangement uses TRBV7-2 and TRBJ2-1; D is possibly TRBD1 (6 bases). The V end lost 5 bases, the J end lost 3 bases, and 23 bases lay between the germline ends. The germline CDR1 and CDR2 sequences are SGHTA and FQGNSA. This CDR3 is 18 amino acids long. The CDR3 DNA reads as TGTGCCAGCAGCCCGATAGTGGGAAAGGGGGAACGCTACAATGAGCAGTTCTTC. Translated, it gives CASSPIVGKGERYNEQFF.

This sequence joins TRBV9 and TRBJ2-7; D is undetermined. Trimming took 0 bases from V and 7 from J, leaving 14 bases between them. Germline assignment: CDR1 SGDLS and CDR2 YYNGEE. This CDR3 region has 14 residues. The CDR3 sequence is CASSVDPSYVEQYF. In DNA form, the CDR3 reads TGTGCCAGCAGCGTAGACCCCTCCTACGTGGAGCAGTACTTC.

This clone was found a few times. The chain recombines TRBV5-1 with TRBJ1-2, with 9 bases identical to TRBD1. The CDR3 covers 13 residues. V was clipped by 8 bases and J by 10 bases; unmatched bases: 12. Germline loops: CDR1 SGHRS, CDR2 YFSETQ. CDR3: CASNTGGGLDYTF. The CDR3 bases are TGCGCCAGTAATACAGGGGGCGGTCTCGACTACACCTTC. The whole variable domain, filled in from reference TRBV5-1 and TRBJ1-2, reads KAGVTQTPRYLIKTRGQQVTLSCSPISGHRSVSWYQQTPGQGLQFLFEYFSETQRNKGNFPGRFSGRQFSNSRSEMNVSTLELGDSALYLCASNTGGGLDYTFGSGTRLTVV.